Below, 4 T cell receptor beta chains from the same sample are listed, as sequenced in a study of pediatric ulcerative colitis. TCRdb's copy holds only in-frame clones and misses some; the assay was immunoSEQ multiplex PCR. This table holds 20,000 to 25,000 clones, over 60% found once. One to two pinch biopsies were taken from the rectum during colonoscopy. Sequenced sample: gut tissue. Receptors originate from a boy under 18 with severe ulcerative colitis.

The chain uses TRBV30 and TRBJ2-7; tentatively, D is TRBD1 (6 bases). This CDR3 is 10 amino acids long. Trimming left V 5 bases short and J 7 bases short, with 9 bases between. In germline, CDR1 is GTSNPN, CDR2 SVGIG (reference sequence). The CDR3 DNA reads as TGTGCCTGGGGTAGGGGGGAGCAGTACTTC. As protein: CAWGRGEQYF.

CDR3: CASSWSSGGPQHF. The CDR3 region has the DNA TGTGCCAGCAGCTGGTCTTCGGGAGGTCCCCAGCATTTT. The rearrangement uses TRBV5-6 and TRBJ1-5, with D unclear. The germline CDR1 and CDR2 sequences are SGHDT and YYEEEE. The CDR3 length is 13 residues. The germline V and J ends were trimmed by 3 bases and 10 bases, with 14 bases remaining between them.

The CDR3 DNA sequence: TGTGCCAGCAGCCCCCGGGGCCCCCTAGAACTGTTTTTT. This codes for CASSPRGPLELFF. The chain links TRBV7-9 to TRBJ2-2; the D call may be TRBD1 or TRBD2 (5 bases each). CDR3 size: 13 residues. Germline V gene lookup returns CDR1 SEHNR and CDR2 FQNEAQ (reference sequence). V was pared by 5 bases and J by 14 bases, with 18 bases between.

This chain's CDR3 is CASSDRGISNQPQHF. DNA of the CDR3: TGTGCCAGCAGTGACAGGGGGATAAGCAATCAGCCCCAGCATTTT. V is TRBV2 and J is TRBJ1-5; 7 nucleotides match TRBD1. This CDR3 has 15 amino acids. With V trimmed by 3 bases and J by 1 base, 3 bases remained unmatched. The germline V gene has CDR1 SNHLY and CDR2 FYNNEI.